Below are 24 T cell receptor beta chains sequenced from a single sample in a study of blood T cell repertoires in COVID-19. Some clones are missing from TCRdb's copy, which holds only in-frame ones; the method was immunoSEQ multiplex PCR. The data contain 35,000 to 50,000 clones, 82% of them singletons. Sequencing used peripheral blood. The receptors were gathered from an older woman with acute or convalescent COVID-19.

The CDR3 DNA sequence: TGTGCCAGCAGCTTAGGGGGACAGACGAACACTGAAGCTTTCTTT. Its protein is CASSLGGQTNTEAFF. The genes are TRBV11-3 and TRBJ1-1; TRBD1 aligns across 7 bases. This CDR3 region has 15 residues. V lost 1 base, J lost 1 base, and 3 bases stayed unmatched. Germline loops: CDR1 SGHNT, CDR2 YENEEA.

CDR3 in DNA: TGTGCCAGCAGCTTAATTCCCCGGGGGATCCTAGCGGCGATTAGATACAATGAGCAGTTCTTC. Protein product: CASSLIPRGILAAIRYNEQFF. The chain couples TRBV7-3 to TRBJ2-1; 7 bases are a match to TRBD2. V was clipped by 1 base and J by 4 bases; unmatched bases: 22. Per the germline V gene, CDR1 is SGHTA and CDR2 is FQGTGA. The CDR3 sequence is 21 residues long.

This chain connects TRBV7-2 to TRBJ2-3; the D gene is possibly TRBD2 (6 bases). This CDR3 region has 14 residues. Germline lookup yields CDR1 SGHTA and CDR2 FQGNSA. Trimming left V 5 bases short and J 4 bases short, with 13 bases between. The CDR3 region has the DNA TGTGCCAGCAGCCCGACTAGAGGGCCAGATACGCAGTATTTT. As protein: CASSPTRGPDTQYF.

The gene calls are TRBV6-2 or TRBV6-3 and TRBJ1-1; D gene unclear. The V end was cut by 0 bases, the J end by 1 base, with 6 bases between. The CDR3 totals 14 residues. Germline V gives CDR1 MNHEY, CDR2 SVGEGT. This chain's CDR3 is CASSYSARNTEAFF. The CDR3 DNA sequence: TGTGCCAGCAGTTACTCGGCTAGGAACACTGAAGCTTTCTTT.

This chain links TRBV7-9 with TRBJ1-5; no firm D call. Germline V gene sequence: CDR1 SEHNR, CDR2 FQNEAQ (reference sequence). This CDR3 has 13 residues. Trimming took off 1 base at V and 4 bases at J, with 5 bases between the two ends. Here the CDR3 reads CASSLGPNQPQHF. As DNA, the CDR3 is TGTGCCAGCAGCTTAGGGCCAAATCAGCCCCAGCATTTT.

V is TRBV18 and J is TRBJ1-1; TRBD1 aligns across 7 bases. The CDR3 is 15 amino acids. V dropped 3 bases and J dropped 1; count of bases not matched to a gene: 5. The germline gives CDR1 KGHSH, CDR2 LQKENI. CDR3 DNA sequence: TGTGCCAGCTCACCCGCGGGACAGAGGAACACTGAAGCTTTCTTT. It encodes CASSPAGQRNTEAFF.

This clone was counted a few times. J is TRBJ1-1 and V is TRBV12-3 or TRBV12-4; D remains ambiguous. The CDR3 length is 13 residues. Trimming removed 3 bases from V and 4 bases from J, with 9 bases in between. The CDR3 loop is CASSFHRGTEAFF. CDR3 DNA: TGTGCCAGCAGTTTCCACCGAGGCACTGAAGCTTTCTTT.

The chain recombines TRBV12-3 or TRBV12-4 with TRBJ2-3; D unresolved. The CDR3 is 12 residues long. Trimming shortened V by 4 bases and J by 5 bases, and 7 bases separated the two germline ends. The DNA for the CDR3 is TGTGCCAGCAGTTCTAGAGAAGATACGCAGTATTTT. Translation gives CASSSREDTQYF.

V is TRBV19 and J is TRBJ2-7, with 9 bases fitting TRBD1. CDR3 length: 15 amino acids. CDR1 and CDR2 from the germline V gene are LNHDA and SQIVND (reference sequence). Trimming cost V 4 bases and J 0 bases; bases outside gene matches: 4. In DNA form, the CDR3 reads TGTGCCAGTAGTACAACAGGGGGCGCCTCCTACGAGCAGTACTTC. This sequence encodes CASSTTGGASYEQYF.

The genes are TRBV30 and TRBJ1-2; TRBD1 aligns across 7 bases. J gave up 1 base and V 0 bases, and 8 bases lay outside the gene matches. CDR3 length: 16 amino acids. Germline CDR1 and CDR2: GTSNPN and SVGIG (reference sequence). The CDR3 protein is CAWSVWGTAFNYGYTF. The CDR3 bases are TGTGCCTGGAGTGTATGGGGGACAGCCTTTAACTATGGCTACACCTTC.

The rearrangement uses TRBV7-2 and TRBJ1-2; 8 positions agree with TRBD1. With V trimmed by 4 bases and J by 4 bases, 5 bases remained unmatched. The CDR3 is 14 amino acids. Germline lookup yields CDR1 SGHTA and CDR2 FQGNSA. This chain's CDR3 is CASSSQGQAYGYTF. The CDR3 bases are TGTGCCAGCAGCTCCCAGGGACAGGCCTATGGCTACACCTTC.

This sequence joins TRBV18 and TRBJ1-5; TRBD1 aligns across 9 bases. Looked up from germline, CDR1 is KGHSH and CDR2 is LQKENI. This CDR3 has 14 amino acids. J was trimmed by 4 bases and V by 5 bases; bases with no gene match: 3. The CDR3 region is CASSKDRGNQPQHF. CDR3 sequence (DNA): TGTGCCAGCTCAAAGGACAGGGGAAATCAGCCCCAGCATTTT.

CDR3 region: CASSGGASGRTYEQYF. The CDR3 region has the DNA TGTGCCAGCAGTGGGGGTGCTAGCGGGAGAACGTACGAGCAGTACTTC. The genes are TRBV11-3 and TRBJ2-7; 10 nucleotides line up with TRBD2. The CDR3 is 16 amino acids. Germline CDR1 and CDR2: SGHNT and YENEEA. V dropped 6 bases and J dropped 4; count of bases not matched to a gene: 12. Drawing the rest from reference TRBV11-3 and TRBJ2-7, the complete variable domain is EAGVVQSPRYKIIEKKQPVAFWCNPISGHNTLYWYLQNLGQGPELLIRYENEEAVDDSQLPKDRFSAERLKGVDSTLKIQPAELGDSAVYLCASSGGASGRTYEQYFGPGTRLTVT.

V usage is TRBV5-4 and J usage is TRBJ2-7, with D possibly being TRBD2 (6 bases). CDR3 size: 15 residues. The V end was cut by 0 bases, the J end by 0 bases, with 10 bases between. Germline V gene lookup returns CDR1 SGHNT and CDR2 YYREEE (reference sequence). The CDR3 spells CASSLEAGRSYEQYF. The CDR3 region has the DNA TGTGCCAGCAGCTTGGAAGCGGGCCGCTCCTACGAGCAGTACTTC.

The CDR3 here is CASSLAAGGQPQHF. The CDR3, as DNA: TGTGCCAGCAGCTTAGCCGCGGGTGGCCAGCCCCAGCATTTT. V is TRBV7-2 and J is TRBJ1-5, with D unresolved. V was trimmed by 0 bases and J by 7 bases, leaving 10 bases between them. Germline V CDR1 and CDR2: SGHTA, FQGNSA. The CDR3 totals 14 residues. Combining the CDR3 with reference TRBV7-2 and TRBJ1-5 gives the whole variable domain GAGVSQSPSNKVTEKGKDVELRCDPISGHTALYWYRQSLGQGLEFLIYFQGNSAPDKSGLPSDRFSAERTGGSVSTLTIQRTQQEDSAVYLCASSLAAGGQPQHFGDGTRLSIL.

The chain employs TRBV9 and TRBJ2-2; weak D call: TRBD1 (7 bases). Between the trimmed V and J ends, which lost 3 bases and 7 bases, there was a span of 16 bases. CDR3 size: 15 residues. Germline lookup yields CDR1 SGDLS and CDR2 YYNGEE. The CDR3 is CASSGEQGGLGELFF. CDR3 nucleotide sequence: TGTGCCAGCAGCGGGGAGCAGGGGGGTCTCGGGGAGCTGTTTTTT.

The chain couples TRBV4-2 to TRBJ2-1; the D gene is possibly TRBD2 (5 bases). V lost 4 bases and J lost 7, with 17 bases in between. The germline CDR1 and CDR2 sequences are LGHNA and YNFKEQ. This CDR3 comprises 15 residues. CDR3 bases: TGTGCCAGCAGCCGCCAGCCGGCGGGTCAAAATGAGCAGTTCTTC. Translated: CASSRQPAGQNEQFF.

The chain carries TRBV9 and TRBJ2-7; 8 bases are a match to TRBD2. CDR1 and CDR2 from the germline V gene are SGDLS and YYNGEE. The V gene end was trimmed by 0 bases and the J gene end by 4 bases; junction bases not matched to a gene: 6. The CDR3 spans 15 residues. CDR3 coding DNA: TGTGCCAGCAGCGTAGATCCTAGCGGGTTATACGAGCAGTACTTC. Its translation: CASSVDPSGLYEQYF. Variable domain in full (rest from reference TRBV9 and TRBJ2-7): DSGVTQTPKHLITATGQRVTLRCSPRSGDLSVYWYQQSLDQGLQFLIQYYNGEERAKGNILERFSAQQFPDLHSELNLSSLELGDSALYFCASSVDPSGLYEQYFGPGTRLTVT.

The chain has TRBV6-5 and TRBJ2-7, with 8 bases identical to TRBD1. The CDR3 loop spans 13 amino acids. V was clipped by 8 bases and J by 3 bases; unmatched bases: 6. CDR1 is MNHEY, CDR2 SVGAGI, per germline. CDR3 loop: CASGGQVDYEQYF. Here the CDR3 DNA reads TGTGCCAGCGGGGGACAGGTGGACTACGAGCAGTACTTC.

The rearrangement joins TRBV24-1 to TRBJ2-1; 8 bases align to TRBD2. The CDR3 has 17 residues. V lost 3 bases to trimming and J lost 0 bases; unmatched junction nucleotides: 6. Germline CDR1 KGHDR, CDR2 SFDVKD. CDR3 in amino acids: CATSDPSSGSSYNEQFF. The CDR3 region has the DNA TGTGCCACCAGTGATCCGTCAAGCGGGAGCTCCTACAATGAGCAGTTCTTC.

V is TRBV5-4 and J is TRBJ1-1, with 7 bases fitting TRBD1. Germline-derived CDR1 and CDR2 are SGHNT and YYREEE (reference sequence). With 4 bases clipped from V and 3 bases from J, the junction kept 12 bases outside the gene matches. The length of the CDR3 is 16 residues. CDR3: CASSPEGQPRDTEAFF. The CDR3, as DNA: TGTGCCAGCAGCCCGGAGGGACAGCCAAGGGACACTGAAGCTTTCTTT.

V and J are TRBV6-4 and TRBJ2-1; D may be TRBD2 (5 bases). Looked up from germline, CDR1 is MRHNA and CDR2 is SNTAGT. The CDR3 length is 16 residues. Trimming removed 6 bases at V and 0 bases at J, with 15 bases between. The CDR3 nucleotides are TGTGCCAGCAGCTCAGAACTGGGGAGCTCCTACAATGAGCAGTTCTTC. Translating it yields CASSSELGSSYNEQFF.

This clone was seen a handful of times. CDR3 nucleotides: TGCGCCAGCAGCTTGAGGTTCAGGGACACTGAAGCTTTCTTT. The encoded protein is CASSLRFRDTEAFF. V is TRBV5-1 and J is TRBJ1-1, with D tentatively TRBD1 (5 bases). Trimming removed 1 base at V and 3 bases at J, with 10 bases between. CDR3 length equals 14 residues. Germline CDR1 SGHRS, CDR2 YFSETQ.

The chain is built from TRBV11-2 and TRBJ1-1; a possible D gene is TRBD1 (6 bases). V lost 5 bases, J lost 0 bases, and 13 bases lay in between. CDR1 and CDR2 from the germline V gene are SGHAT and FQNNGV. This CDR3 is built from 15 residues. DNA for the CDR3: TGTGCCAGCAGCCGTTCAGGGGCCATGAACACTGAAGCTTTCTTT. This encodes CASSRSGAMNTEAFF. Full variable domain (missing parts from reference TRBV11-2 and TRBJ1-1): EAGVAQSPRYKIIEKRQSVAFWCNPISGHATLYWYQQILGQGPKLLIQFQNNGVVDDSQLPKDRFSAERLKGVDSTLKIQPAKLEDSAVYLCASSRSGAMNTEAFFGQGTRLTVV.